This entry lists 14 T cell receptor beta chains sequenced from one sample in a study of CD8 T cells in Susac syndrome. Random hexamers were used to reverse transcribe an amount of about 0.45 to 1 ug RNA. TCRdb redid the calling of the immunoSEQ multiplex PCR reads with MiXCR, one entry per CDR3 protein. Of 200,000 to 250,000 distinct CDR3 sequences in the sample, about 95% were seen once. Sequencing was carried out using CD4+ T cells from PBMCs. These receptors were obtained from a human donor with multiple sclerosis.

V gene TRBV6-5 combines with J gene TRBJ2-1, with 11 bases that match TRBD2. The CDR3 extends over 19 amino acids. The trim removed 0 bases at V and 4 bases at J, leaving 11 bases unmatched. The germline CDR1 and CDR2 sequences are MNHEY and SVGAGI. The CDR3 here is CASSYSLAGGPSRYNEQFF. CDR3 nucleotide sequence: TGTGCCAGCAGTTACTCCTTAGCGGGAGGGCCCTCGAGGTACAATGAGCAGTTCTTC.

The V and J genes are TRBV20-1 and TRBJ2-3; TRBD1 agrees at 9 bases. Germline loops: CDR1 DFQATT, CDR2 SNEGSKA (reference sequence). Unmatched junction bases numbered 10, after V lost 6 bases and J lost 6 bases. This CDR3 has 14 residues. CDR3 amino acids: CSARPGQGIDTQYF. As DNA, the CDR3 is TGCAGTGCGCGACCGGGACAGGGTATCGATACGCAGTATTTT.

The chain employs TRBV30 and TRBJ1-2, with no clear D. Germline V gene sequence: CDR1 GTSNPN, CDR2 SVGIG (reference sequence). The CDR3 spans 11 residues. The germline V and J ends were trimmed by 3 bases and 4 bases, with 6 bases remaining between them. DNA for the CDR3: TGTGCCTGGAGCCCCATCTATGGCTACACCTTC. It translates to CAWSPIYGYTF.

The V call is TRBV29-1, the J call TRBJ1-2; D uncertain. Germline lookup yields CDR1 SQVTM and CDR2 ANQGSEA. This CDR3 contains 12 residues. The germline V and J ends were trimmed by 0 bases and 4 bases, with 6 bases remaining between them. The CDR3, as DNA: TGCAGCGTTGAAGACAGCGGCTATGGCTACACCTTC. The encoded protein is CSVEDSGYGYTF.

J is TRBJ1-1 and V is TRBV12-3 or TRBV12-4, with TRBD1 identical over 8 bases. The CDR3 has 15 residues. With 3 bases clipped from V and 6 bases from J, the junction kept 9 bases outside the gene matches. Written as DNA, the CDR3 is TGTGCCAGCAGTTTCGGGTGGCAGGGGGCGGCTGAAGCTTTCTTT. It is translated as CASSFGWQGAAEAFF.

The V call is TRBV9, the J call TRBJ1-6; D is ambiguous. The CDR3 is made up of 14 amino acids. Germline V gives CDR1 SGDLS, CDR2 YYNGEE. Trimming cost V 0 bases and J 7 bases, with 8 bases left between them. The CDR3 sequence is CASSVGAANSPLHF. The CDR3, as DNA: TGTGCCAGCAGCGTAGGGGCAGCGAATTCACCCCTCCACTTT.

This CDR3 is CATSRPKGAASYNEQFF. CDR3 nucleotides: TGTGCCACCAGCAGACCAAAGGGCGCCGCCTCCTACAATGAGCAGTTCTTC. The genes are TRBV15 and TRBJ2-1, with D uncertain. CDR3 length: 17 residues. Trimming stripped 2 bases from V and 0 bases from J, with 14 bases between. Per the germline V gene, CDR1 is LNHNV and CDR2 is YYDKDF (reference sequence).

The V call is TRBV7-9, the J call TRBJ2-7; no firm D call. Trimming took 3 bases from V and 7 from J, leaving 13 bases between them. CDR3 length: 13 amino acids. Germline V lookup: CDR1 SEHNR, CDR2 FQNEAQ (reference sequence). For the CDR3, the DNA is TGTGCCAGCAGCTTGTCATTGATCACGGAGCAGTACTTC. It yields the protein CASSLSLITEQYF.

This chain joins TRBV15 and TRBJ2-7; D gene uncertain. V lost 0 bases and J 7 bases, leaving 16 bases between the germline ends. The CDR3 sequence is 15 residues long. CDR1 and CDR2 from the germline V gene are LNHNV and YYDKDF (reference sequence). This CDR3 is CATSRESFQLSEQYF. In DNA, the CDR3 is TGTGCCACCAGCAGAGAAAGCTTTCAGCTGAGTGAGCAGTACTTC.

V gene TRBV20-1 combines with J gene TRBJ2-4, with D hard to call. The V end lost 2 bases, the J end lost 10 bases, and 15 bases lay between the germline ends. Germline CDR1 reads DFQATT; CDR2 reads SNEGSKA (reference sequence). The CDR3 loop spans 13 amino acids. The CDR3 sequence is CSARPAPTPIQYF. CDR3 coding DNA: TGCAGTGCTAGACCAGCTCCCACTCCGATTCAGTACTTC.

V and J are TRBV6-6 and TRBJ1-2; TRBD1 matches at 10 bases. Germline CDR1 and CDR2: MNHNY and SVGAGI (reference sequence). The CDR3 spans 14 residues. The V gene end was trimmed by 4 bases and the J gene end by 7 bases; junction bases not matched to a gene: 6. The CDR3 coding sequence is TGTGCCAGCAGTTTTGACAGGGGGCGGATTGGCTACACCTTC. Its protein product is CASSFDRGRIGYTF.

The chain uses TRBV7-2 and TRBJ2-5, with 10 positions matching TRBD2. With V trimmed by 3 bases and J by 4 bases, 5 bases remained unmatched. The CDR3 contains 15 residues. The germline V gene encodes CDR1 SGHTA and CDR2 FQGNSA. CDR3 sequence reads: CASSFQIAGGETQYF. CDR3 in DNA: TGTGCCAGCAGCTTCCAGATAGCGGGGGGAGAGACCCAGTACTTC.

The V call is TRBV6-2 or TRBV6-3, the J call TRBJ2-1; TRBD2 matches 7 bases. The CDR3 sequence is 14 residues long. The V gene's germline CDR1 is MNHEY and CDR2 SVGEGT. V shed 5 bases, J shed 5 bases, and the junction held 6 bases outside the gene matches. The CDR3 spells CASSHWLADNEQFF. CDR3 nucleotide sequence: TGTGCCAGCAGTCACTGGCTAGCGGACAATGAGCAGTTCTTC.

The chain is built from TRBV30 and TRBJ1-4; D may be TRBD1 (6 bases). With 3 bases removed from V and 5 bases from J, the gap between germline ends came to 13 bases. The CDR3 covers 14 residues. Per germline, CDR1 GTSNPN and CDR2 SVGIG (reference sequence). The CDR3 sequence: CAWSSGGSNEKLFF. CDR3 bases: TGTGCCTGGAGCAGTGGGGGCTCGAATGAAAAACTGTTTTTT. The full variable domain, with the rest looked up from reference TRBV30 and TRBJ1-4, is SQTIHQWPATLVQPVGSPLSLECTVEGTSNPNLYWYRQAAGRGLQLLFYSVGIGQISSEVPQNLSASRPQDRQFILSSKKLLLSDSGFYLCAWSSGGSNEKLFFGSGTQLSVL.